This T cell receptor beta chain was retrieved from a study of Graves' ophthalmopathy and Graves' hyperthyroidism. Across the study: Peripheral blood samples were taken at initial diagnosis, before any treatment.

Comment on this clonotype: The antigen remains unidentified.

Regarding the study as a whole: Most thyroid clonotypes expanded beyond 0.001 frequency were also found in blood.

Over 18 months of follow-up, stable hyperthyroidism required that no ophthalmopathy appear. Symptoms, serum thyroxine and TRAb, thyroid ultrasound, and orbital computed tomography formed the diagnostic basis. As the template, RNA transcripts were used to amplify TCR beta CDR3 regions. The first-round RT-PCR employed HTBI primers together with the Qiagen OneStep RT-PCR kit. A multiplex PCR was then performed as the second round. TCRdb called the multiplex PCR reads again in MiXCR, with one record for every CDR3 protein. Here the sample spans roughly 610,000 distinct CDR3 sequences, about 20% being singletons. This sequence originates from a woman aged 18 to 35 with stable Graves' hyperthyroidism. Some clones in this sample may be carry-over from other donors' samples. Material for sequencing was peripheral blood.

The CDR3 loop reads CASSEVAQGNTEAFF. The CDR3 DNA sequence: TGTGCCAGCAGTGAAGTAGCACAGGGGAACACTGAAGCTTTCTTT. The rearrangement links TRBV6-1 to TRBJ1-1, with D possibly TRBD1 on 6 matching bases. The CDR3 loop spans 15 amino acids. Germline V gives CDR1 MNHNS, CDR2 SASEGT. Trimming pared 1 base from V and 1 base from J, leaving 10 bases between.